Sequencing of this T cell receptor beta chain was carried out in a study of cytomegalovirus exposure and HLA in healthy donors. Broader study findings: Information on immune exposure was restricted to one variable (CMV serostatus). Some V segments, including TRBV6-2 and TRBV6-3, were excluded as indistinguishable. A missense DCLRE1C variant was associated with V- and J-gene trimming of TCR beta chains in a later analysis, and an independent cohort replicated the association.

Of note for this clone: Its matching antigen is unknown.

PCR employed 60 Vbeta and 13 Jbeta primers. Sequencing was performed with immunoSEQ multiplex PCR; in TCRdb, only in-frame clones are kept and a portion is missing. The repertoire consists of fewer than 200,000 clones, with 73% occurring once and the leading ten covering about 2%. Germline assignment: CDR1 MNHEY and CDR2 SVGAGI. Trimming stripped 3 bases from V and 8 bases from J, with 17 bases between. The CDR3 has 16 residues. The gene calls are TRBV6-5 and TRBJ1-6; unclear D gene. This clonotype originated in a woman aged 25-40 years in good health and CMV-seronegative. Sequenced: PBMCs. This chain's CDR3 is CASSYWEFGDYSPLHF. The CDR3 DNA reads TGTGCCAGCAGTTATTGGGAGTTCGGCGATTATTCACCCCTCCACTTT.